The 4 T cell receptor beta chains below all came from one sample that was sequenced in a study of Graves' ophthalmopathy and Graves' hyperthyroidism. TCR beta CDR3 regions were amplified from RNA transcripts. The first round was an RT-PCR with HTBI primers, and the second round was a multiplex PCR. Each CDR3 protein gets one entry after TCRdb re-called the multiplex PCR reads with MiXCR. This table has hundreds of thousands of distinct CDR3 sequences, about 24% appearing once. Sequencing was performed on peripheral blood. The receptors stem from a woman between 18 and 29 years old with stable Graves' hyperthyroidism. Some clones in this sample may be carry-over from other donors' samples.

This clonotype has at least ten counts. The CDR3 is CASSLAPVTQETQYF. CDR3 sequence (DNA): TGTGCCAGCAGCTTGGCGCCAGTTACTCAAGAGACCCAGTACTTC. The rearrangement joins TRBV7-3 to TRBJ2-5; D is undetermined. Germline CDR1 SGHTA, CDR2 FQGTGA. The CDR3 is made up of 15 amino acids. Between the trimmed V and J ends, which lost 3 bases and 2 bases, there was a span of 13 bases. Based on the CDR3 plus reference TRBV7-3 and TRBJ2-5, the full variable domain is GAGVSQTPSNKVTEKGKYVELRCDPISGHTALYWYRQSLGQGPEFLIYFQGTGAADDSGLPNDRFFAVRPEGSVSTLKIQRTERGDSAVYLCASSLAPVTQETQYFGPGTRLLVL.

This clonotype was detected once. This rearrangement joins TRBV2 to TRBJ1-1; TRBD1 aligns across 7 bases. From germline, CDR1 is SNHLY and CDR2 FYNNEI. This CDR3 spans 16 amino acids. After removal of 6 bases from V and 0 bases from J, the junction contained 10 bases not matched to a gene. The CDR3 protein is CASRGAGTALNTEAFF. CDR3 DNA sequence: TGTGCCAGCAGAGGGGCCGGGACAGCCCTGAACACTGAAGCTTTCTTT.

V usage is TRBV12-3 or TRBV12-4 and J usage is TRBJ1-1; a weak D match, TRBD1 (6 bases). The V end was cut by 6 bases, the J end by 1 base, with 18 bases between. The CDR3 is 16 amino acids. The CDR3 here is CASRYHRGRKNTEAFF. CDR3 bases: TGTGCCAGCAGATATCATAGGGGGAGGAAGAACACTGAAGCTTTCTTT.

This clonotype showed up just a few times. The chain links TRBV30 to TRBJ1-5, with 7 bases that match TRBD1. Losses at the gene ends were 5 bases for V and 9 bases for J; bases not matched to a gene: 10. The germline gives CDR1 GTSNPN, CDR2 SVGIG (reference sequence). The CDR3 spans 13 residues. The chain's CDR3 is CAWGDSLGRPQHF. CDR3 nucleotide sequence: TGTGCCTGGGGGGACAGCCTCGGGAGGCCCCAGCATTTT. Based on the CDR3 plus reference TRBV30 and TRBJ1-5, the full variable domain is SQTIHQWPATLVQPVGSPLSLECTVEGTSNPNLYWYRQAAGRGLQLLFYSVGIGQISSEVPQNLSASRPQDRQFILSSKKLLLSDSGFYLCAWGDSLGRPQHFGDGTRLSIL.